This entry lists 11 T cell receptor beta chains sequenced from one sample in a study of cytomegalovirus exposure and HLA in healthy donors. Primers included in the PCR were 60 Vbeta and 13 Jbeta primers. Only in-frame clones appear in the TCRdb table, and some are missing; sequencing was by immunoSEQ multiplex PCR. The table has under 65,000 clones, around 82% seen once. Material: PBMCs. The receptors were sampled from a man younger than 45 in good health and CMV-seropositive.

This clone was counted a few times. V and J are TRBV6-4 and TRBJ1-2; 7 bases fit TRBD1. V shed 6 bases and J 4 bases; nucleotides not matched to a gene: 8. CDR3 length equals 14 residues. CDR1 and CDR2 from the germline V gene are MRHNA and SNTAGT. CDR3 DNA sequence: TGTGCCAGCAGCCCAGAGACAGGGACCTATGGCTACACCTTC. It encodes CASSPETGTYGYTF.

The J gene is TRBJ2-7, the V gene TRBV21-1; the tabulated D call, TRBD1, remains unverified against the DNA. TRBV21-1 is a known pseudogene. CDR3 length equals 17 residues. The CDR3 coding sequence is TGTGCCAGCAGCACTTGCGATGGGTACAGGTTCGACTACGAGCAGTACTTC. Its translation is CASSTCDGYRFDYEQYF.

The V and J genes are TRBV6-4 and TRBJ2-2, with 8 bases aligning to TRBD1. The CDR3 has 15 residues. V dropped 2 bases and J dropped 3; count of bases not matched to a gene: 2. Germline CDR1 reads MRHNA; CDR2 reads SNTAGT. CDR3 amino acids: CASSDGQGDTGELFF. CDR3 bases: TGTGCCAGCAGTGACGGACAGGGAGACACCGGGGAGCTGTTTTTT.

In its sample, this clone was seen a few times. This chain joins TRBV19 and TRBJ2-2; D perhaps matches TRBD1 (6 bases). Germline assignment: CDR1 LNHDA and CDR2 SQIVND (reference sequence). The CDR3 is 16 amino acids. The ends were cut back, 8 bases at V and 2 bases at J, with 18 bases in the middle. CDR3: CASLALARGNTGELFF. Written as DNA, the CDR3 is TGTGCCAGTCTTGCTCTGGCCAGGGGTAACACCGGGGAGCTGTTTTTT.

V is TRBV6-1 and J is TRBJ1-1, with TRBD1 matching over 7 bases. Losses at the gene ends were 4 bases for V and 4 bases for J; bases not matched to a gene: 6. Germline V gene sequence: CDR1 MNHNS, CDR2 SASEGT. The CDR3 is 14 residues long. CDR3 loop: CASSAPTGSTEAFF. The CDR3 DNA reads as TGTGCCAGCAGTGCCCCGACAGGGTCCACTGAAGCTTTCTTT.

This chain uses TRBV7-9 with TRBJ1-2; D remains ambiguous. V was clipped by 3 bases and J by 2 bases, with 7 bases between them. The CDR3 covers 13 residues. Germline V gene lookup returns CDR1 SEHNR and CDR2 FQNEAQ (reference sequence). CDR3 nucleotides: TGTGCCAGCAGCTTCGAGGTAAACTATGGCTACACCTTC. This codes for CASSFEVNYGYTF.

The V call is TRBV14, the J call TRBJ2-1; D is undetermined. The CDR3 covers 13 residues. Trimming took 3 bases from V and 3 from J, leaving 6 bases between them. Germline V lookup: CDR1 SGHDN, CDR2 FVKESK. CDR3 in amino acids: CASSQEIYNEQFF. CDR3 nucleotides: TGTGCCAGCAGCCAGGAGATCTACAATGAGCAGTTCTTC.

The genes are TRBV7-2 and TRBJ2-2, with 9 positions matching TRBD1. Germline values: CDR1 SGHTA, CDR2 FQGNSA. Germline trimming cut 7 bases from V and 6 bases from J; bases unmatched to any gene: 9. The CDR3 spans 15 residues. In DNA form, the CDR3 reads TGTGCCAGCACCCCAGGGACAGGGCTCTCCGGGGAGCTGTTTTTT. Protein: CASTPGTGLSGELFF.

The chain combines TRBV13 with TRBJ2-1, with no clear D. Germline V gene data show CDR1 as PRHDT and CDR2 as FYEKMQ (reference sequence). The CDR3 sequence is 15 residues long. Trimming stripped 5 bases from V and 0 bases from J, with 11 bases between. CDR3 nucleotide sequence: TGTGCCAGCAGCCCCCTGAGAGTCTCCTACAATGAGCAGTTCTTC. Protein: CASSPLRVSYNEQFF.

This sequence joins TRBV5-6 and TRBJ2-7; 10 bases line up with TRBD1. Germline V gives CDR1 SGHDT, CDR2 YYEEEE. Trimming at V came to 3 bases and at J to 4 bases, leaving 4 bases not matched to a gene. There are 14 residues in the CDR3. CDR3 sequence: CASSSGQGRYEQYF. The CDR3 coding sequence is TGTGCCAGCAGCTCGGGACAGGGGAGGTACGAGCAGTACTTC.

This clone was counted once. This chain uses TRBV6-1 with TRBJ2-3; D remains unclear. The CDR3 contains 15 residues. Deletions cut 5 bases from V and 2 bases from J, with 14 bases between. Germline V CDR1 and CDR2: MNHNS, SASEGT. CDR3 amino acids: CASSSLTSDTDTQYF. CDR3 nucleotides: TGTGCCAGCAGTTCCCTGACATCTGACACAGATACGCAGTATTTT.